This paragraph covers one TCR beta chain sequence. Its antigen is still unknown. CDR1 and CDR2 from the germline V gene are PRHDT and FYEKMQ (reference sequence). V shed 1 base and J shed 5 bases, with 3 bases lying between them. The CDR3 runs to 12 residues. Here immunoSEQ multiplex PCR was the method, and the copy in TCRdb shows in-frame clones only, minus some. The data show 75,000 to 95,000 clones, 85% seen once. These data are taken from a study of OX40 agonist ivuxolimab in advanced cancers. Study information: Patients were 82.7% male with ages about 20 to 79, mean about 65.

Patients were ineligible given autoimmune disease history or systemic immunosuppression. The investigators sampled blood at baseline, at cycle 4 day 1, and at cycle 7 day 1. The study, taken as a whole, reports: On average, CD8+ T cells showed a greater number of expanded clones than CD4+.

The sample consisted of CD4+ or CD8+ T cells sorted from blood, taken in a trial of the OX40 agonist ivuxolimab. This chain connects TRBV13 to TRBJ1-5; no reliable D call. The receptor's source is an adult with an advanced solid tumor such as melanoma, head and neck, liver or kidney cancer. CDR3 region: CASSLDDQPQHF. The CDR3 DNA follows: TGTGCCAGCAGCTTAGACGATCAGCCCCAGCATTTT. The full variable domain, completed using reference TRBV13 and TRBJ1-5, is AAGVIQSPRHLIKEKRETATLKCYPIPRHDTVYWYQQGPGQDPQFLISFYEKMQSDKGSIPDRFSAQQFSDYHSELNMSSLELGDSALYFCASSLDDQPQHFGDGTRLSIL.